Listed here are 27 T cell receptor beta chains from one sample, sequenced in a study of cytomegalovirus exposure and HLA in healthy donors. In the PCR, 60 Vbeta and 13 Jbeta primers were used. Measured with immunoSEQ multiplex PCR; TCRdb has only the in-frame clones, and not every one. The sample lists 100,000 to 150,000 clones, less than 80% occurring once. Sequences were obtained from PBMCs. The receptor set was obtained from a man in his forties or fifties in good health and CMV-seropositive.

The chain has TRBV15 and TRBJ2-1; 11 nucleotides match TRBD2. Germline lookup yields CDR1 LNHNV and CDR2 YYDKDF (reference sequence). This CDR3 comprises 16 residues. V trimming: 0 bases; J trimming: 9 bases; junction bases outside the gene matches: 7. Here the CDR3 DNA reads TGTGCCACCAGCAGAGATCCTAAGACTAGCGGGACTGAGCAGTTCTTC. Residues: CATSRDPKTSGTEQFF.

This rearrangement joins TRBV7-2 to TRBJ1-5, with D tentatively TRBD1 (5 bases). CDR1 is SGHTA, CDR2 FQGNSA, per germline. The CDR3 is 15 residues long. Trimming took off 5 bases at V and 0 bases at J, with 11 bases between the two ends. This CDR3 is CASSLTGPSNQPQHF. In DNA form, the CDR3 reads TGTGCCAGCAGCCTCACAGGCCCTAGCAATCAGCCCCAGCATTTT.

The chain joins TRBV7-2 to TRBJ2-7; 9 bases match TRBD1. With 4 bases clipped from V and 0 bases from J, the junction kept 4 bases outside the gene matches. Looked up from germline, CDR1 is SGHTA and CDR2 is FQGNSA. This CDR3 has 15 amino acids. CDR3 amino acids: CASSSGQGRSYEQYF. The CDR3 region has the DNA TGTGCCAGCAGCTCGGGACAGGGCCGCTCCTACGAGCAGTACTTC.

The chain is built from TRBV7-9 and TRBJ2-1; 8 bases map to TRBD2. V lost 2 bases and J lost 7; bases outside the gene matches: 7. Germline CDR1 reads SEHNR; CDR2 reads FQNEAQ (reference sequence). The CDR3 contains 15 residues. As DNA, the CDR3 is TGTGCCAGCAGCTTAACGGGAGGGATATGGAATGAGCAGTTCTTC. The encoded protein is CASSLTGGIWNEQFF. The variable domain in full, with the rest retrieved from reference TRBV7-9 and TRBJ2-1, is DTGVSQNPRHKITKRGQNVTFRCDPISEHNRLYWYRQTLGQGPEFLTYFQNEAQLEKSRLLSDRFSAERPKGSFSTLEIQRTEQGDSAMYLCASSLTGGIWNEQFFGPGTRLTVL.

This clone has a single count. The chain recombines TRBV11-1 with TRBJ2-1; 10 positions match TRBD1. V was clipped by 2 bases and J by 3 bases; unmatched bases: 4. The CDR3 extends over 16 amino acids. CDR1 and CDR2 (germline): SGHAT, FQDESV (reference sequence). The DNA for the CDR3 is TGTGCCAGCAGCTTATTACGGACAGGGGGCTACAATGAGCAGTTCTTC. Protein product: CASSLLRTGGYNEQFF.

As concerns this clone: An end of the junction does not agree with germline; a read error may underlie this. The CDR3 here is CSSSLYTEGEQYF. The CDR3 region has the DNA TGTTCCAGCAGCTTATACACCGAGGGCGAGCAGTACTTC. The rearrangement uses TRBV7-9 and TRBJ2-7, with D tentatively TRBD2 (5 bases). The V gene's germline CDR1 is SEHNR and CDR2 FQNEAQ (reference sequence). The CDR3 has 13 residues.

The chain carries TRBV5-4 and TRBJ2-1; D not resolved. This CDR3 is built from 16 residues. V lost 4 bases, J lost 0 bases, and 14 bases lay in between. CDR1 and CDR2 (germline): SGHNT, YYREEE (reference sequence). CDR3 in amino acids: CASSPNDKSSYNEQFF. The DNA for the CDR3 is TGTGCCAGCAGCCCGAATGACAAGAGCTCCTACAATGAGCAGTTCTTC.

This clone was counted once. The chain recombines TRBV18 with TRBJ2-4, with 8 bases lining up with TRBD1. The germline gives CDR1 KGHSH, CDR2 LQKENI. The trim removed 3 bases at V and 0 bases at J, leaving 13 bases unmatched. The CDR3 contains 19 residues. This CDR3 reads CASSPEQGAISLAKNIQYF. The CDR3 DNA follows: TGTGCCAGCTCACCTGAGCAGGGGGCGATTTCTCTAGCCAAAAACATTCAGTACTTC.

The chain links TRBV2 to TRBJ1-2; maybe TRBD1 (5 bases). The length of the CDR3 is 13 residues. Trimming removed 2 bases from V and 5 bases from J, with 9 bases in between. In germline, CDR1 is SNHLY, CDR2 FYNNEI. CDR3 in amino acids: CASSEMAGYGYTF. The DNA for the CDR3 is TGTGCCAGCAGTGAAATGGCAGGGTATGGCTACACCTTC.

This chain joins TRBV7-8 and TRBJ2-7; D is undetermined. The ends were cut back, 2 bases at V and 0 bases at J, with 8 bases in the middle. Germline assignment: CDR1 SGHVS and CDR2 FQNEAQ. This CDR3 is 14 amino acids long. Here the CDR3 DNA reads TGTGCCAGCAGCTTAATAAGGAGCTCCTACGAGCAGTACTTC. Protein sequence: CASSLIRSSYEQYF.

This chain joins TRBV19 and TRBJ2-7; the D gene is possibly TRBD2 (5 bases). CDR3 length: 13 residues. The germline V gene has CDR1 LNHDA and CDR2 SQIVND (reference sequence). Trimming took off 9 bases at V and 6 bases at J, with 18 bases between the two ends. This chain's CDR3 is CASGNSHTGEQYF. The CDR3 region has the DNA TGTGCCAGCGGGAATAGCCATACCGGCGAGCAGTACTTC.

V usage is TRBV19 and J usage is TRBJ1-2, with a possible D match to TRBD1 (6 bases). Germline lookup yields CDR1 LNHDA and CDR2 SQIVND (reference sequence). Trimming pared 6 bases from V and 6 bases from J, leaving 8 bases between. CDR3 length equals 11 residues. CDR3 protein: CASRGGDGYTF. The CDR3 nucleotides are TGTGCCAGTAGAGGGGGAGATGGCTACACCTTC.

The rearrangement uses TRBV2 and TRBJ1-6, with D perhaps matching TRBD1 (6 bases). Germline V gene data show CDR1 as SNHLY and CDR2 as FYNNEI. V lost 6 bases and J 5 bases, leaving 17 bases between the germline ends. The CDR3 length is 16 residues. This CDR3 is CASRLRGSRDNSPLHF. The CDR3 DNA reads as TGTGCCAGCAGACTTAGGGGGAGCCGGGATAATTCACCCCTCCACTTT.

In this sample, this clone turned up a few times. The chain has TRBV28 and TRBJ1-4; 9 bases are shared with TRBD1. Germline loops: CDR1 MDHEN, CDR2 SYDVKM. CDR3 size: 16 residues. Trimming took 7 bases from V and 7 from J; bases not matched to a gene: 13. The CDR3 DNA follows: TGTGCCAGCACAACAGGGGGCGCGAATTGGGGTGAAAAACTGTTTTTT. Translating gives CASTTGGANWGEKLFF.

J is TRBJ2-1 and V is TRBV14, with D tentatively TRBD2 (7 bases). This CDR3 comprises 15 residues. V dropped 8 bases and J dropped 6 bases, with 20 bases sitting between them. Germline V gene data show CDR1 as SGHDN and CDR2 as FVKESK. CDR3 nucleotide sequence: TGTGCCAGCGTCAGAGGGGGGGCGCTTGGCAATGAGCAGTTCTTC. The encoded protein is CASVRGGALGNEQFF.

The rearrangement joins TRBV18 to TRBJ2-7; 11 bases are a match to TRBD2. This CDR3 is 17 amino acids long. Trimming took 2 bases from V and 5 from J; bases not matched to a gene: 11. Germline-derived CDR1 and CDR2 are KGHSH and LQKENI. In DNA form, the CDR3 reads TGTGCCAGCTCACCAATTGGTAGCGGGAGGGCCAACGACGAGCAGTACTTC. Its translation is CASSPIGSGRANDEQYF. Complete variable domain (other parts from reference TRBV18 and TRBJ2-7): NAGVMQNPRHLVRRRGQEARLRCSPMKGHSHVYWYRQLPEEGLKFMVYLQKENIIDESGMPKERFSAEFPKEGPSILRIQQVVRGDSAAYFCASSPIGSGRANDEQYFGPGTRLTVT.

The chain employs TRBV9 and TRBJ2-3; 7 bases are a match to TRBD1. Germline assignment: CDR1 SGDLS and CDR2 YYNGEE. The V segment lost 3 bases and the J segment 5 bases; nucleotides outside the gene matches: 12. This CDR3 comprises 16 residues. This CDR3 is CASSEGAHLKGDTQYF. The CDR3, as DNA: TGTGCCAGCAGCGAGGGGGCGCATCTAAAGGGAGATACGCAGTATTTT.

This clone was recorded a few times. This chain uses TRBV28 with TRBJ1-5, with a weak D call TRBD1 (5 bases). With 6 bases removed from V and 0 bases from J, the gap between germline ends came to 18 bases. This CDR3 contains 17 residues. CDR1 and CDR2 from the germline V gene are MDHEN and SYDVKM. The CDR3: CASRGGLSIFSNQPQHF. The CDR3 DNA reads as TGTGCCAGCAGGGGGGGACTTTCCATTTTTAGCAATCAGCCCCAGCATTTT. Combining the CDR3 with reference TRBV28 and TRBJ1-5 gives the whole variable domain DVKVTQSSRYLVKRTGEKVFLECVQDMDHENMFWYRQDPGLGLRLIYFSYDVKMKEKGDIPEGYSVSREKKERFSLILESASTNQTSMYLCASRGGLSIFSNQPQHFGDGTRLSIL.

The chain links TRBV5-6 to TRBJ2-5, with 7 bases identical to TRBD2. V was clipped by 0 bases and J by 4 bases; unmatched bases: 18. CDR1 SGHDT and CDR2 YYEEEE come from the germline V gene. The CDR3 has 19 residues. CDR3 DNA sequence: TGTGCCAGCAGCTTGGGGGAGGCTAGCGGCCGGCAAGGCGTAGAGACCCAGTACTTC. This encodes CASSLGEASGRQGVETQYF. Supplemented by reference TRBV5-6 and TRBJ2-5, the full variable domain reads DAGVTQSPTHLIKTRGQQVTLRCSPKSGHDTVSWYQQALGQGPQFIFQYYEEEERQRGNFPDRFSGHQFPNYSSELNVNALLLGDSALYLCASSLGEASGRQGVETQYFGPGTRLLVL.

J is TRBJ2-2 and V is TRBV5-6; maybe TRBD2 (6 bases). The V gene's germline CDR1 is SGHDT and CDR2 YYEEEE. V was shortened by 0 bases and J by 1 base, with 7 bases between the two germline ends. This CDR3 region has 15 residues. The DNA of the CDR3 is TGTGCCAGCAGCTTGGACGGGGGGAACACCGGGGAGCTGTTTTTT. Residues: CASSLDGGNTGELFF. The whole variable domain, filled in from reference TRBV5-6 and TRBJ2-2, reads DAGVTQSPTHLIKTRGQQVTLRCSPKSGHDTVSWYQQALGQGPQFIFQYYEEEERQRGNFPDRFSGHQFPNYSSELNVNALLLGDSALYLCASSLDGGNTGELFFGEGSRLTVL.

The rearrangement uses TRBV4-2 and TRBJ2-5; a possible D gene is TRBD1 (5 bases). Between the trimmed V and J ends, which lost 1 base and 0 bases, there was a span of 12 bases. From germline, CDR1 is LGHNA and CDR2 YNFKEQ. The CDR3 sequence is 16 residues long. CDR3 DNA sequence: TGTGCCAGCAGCCAAGGGGGCAGAAATTACCAAGAGACCCAGTACTTC. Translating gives CASSQGGRNYQETQYF.

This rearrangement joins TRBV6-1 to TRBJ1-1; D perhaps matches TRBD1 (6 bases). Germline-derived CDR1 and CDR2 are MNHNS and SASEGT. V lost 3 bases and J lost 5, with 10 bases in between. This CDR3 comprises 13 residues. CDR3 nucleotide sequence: TGTGCCAGCAGTGAGGGGGGGCTGACTGAAGCTTTCTTT. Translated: CASSEGGLTEAFF.

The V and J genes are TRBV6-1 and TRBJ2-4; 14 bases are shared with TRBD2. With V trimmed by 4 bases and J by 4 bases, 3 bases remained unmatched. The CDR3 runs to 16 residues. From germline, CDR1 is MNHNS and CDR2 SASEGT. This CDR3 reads CASSVWTSGGKNIQYF. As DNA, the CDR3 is TGTGCCAGCAGTGTTTGGACTAGCGGGGGGAAAAACATTCAGTACTTC.

In DNA form, the CDR3 reads TGTGCCAGCAGCTTACAGGGAAAACAGAACACTGAAGCTTTCTTT. Translated, it gives CASSLQGKQNTEAFF. The chain joins TRBV5-5 to TRBJ1-1; D is possibly TRBD1 (6 bases). Germline loops: CDR1 SGHKS, CDR2 YYEKEE (reference sequence). The CDR3 contains 15 residues. The V gene lost 2 bases and the J gene lost 1 base, with 12 bases spanning the gap.

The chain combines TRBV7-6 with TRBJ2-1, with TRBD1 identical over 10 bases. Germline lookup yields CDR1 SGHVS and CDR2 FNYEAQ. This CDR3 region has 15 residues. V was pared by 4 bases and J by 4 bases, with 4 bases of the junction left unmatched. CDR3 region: CASSSRDRGYNEQFF. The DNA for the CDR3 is TGTGCCAGCAGCTCCCGGGACAGGGGATACAATGAGCAGTTCTTC.

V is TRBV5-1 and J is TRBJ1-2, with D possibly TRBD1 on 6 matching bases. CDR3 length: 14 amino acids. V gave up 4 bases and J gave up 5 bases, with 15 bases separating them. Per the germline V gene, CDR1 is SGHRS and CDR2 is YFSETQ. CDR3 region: CASSVEGGWYGYTF. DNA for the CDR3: TGCGCCAGCAGCGTTGAGGGGGGGTGGTATGGCTACACCTTC.

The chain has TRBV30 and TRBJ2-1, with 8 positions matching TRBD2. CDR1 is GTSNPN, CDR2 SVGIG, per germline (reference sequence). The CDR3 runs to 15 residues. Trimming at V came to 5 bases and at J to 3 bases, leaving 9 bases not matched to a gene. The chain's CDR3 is CAWDPGLAIYNEQFF. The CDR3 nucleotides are TGTGCCTGGGATCCCGGACTAGCAATCTACAATGAGCAGTTCTTC.